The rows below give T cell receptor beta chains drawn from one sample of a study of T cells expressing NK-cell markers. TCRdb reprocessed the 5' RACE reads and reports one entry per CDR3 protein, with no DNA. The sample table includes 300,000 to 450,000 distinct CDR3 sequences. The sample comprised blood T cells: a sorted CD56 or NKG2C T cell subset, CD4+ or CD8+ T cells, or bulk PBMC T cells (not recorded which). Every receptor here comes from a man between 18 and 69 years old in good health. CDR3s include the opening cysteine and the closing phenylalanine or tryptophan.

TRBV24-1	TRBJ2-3	CATSVDRGRGTQYF
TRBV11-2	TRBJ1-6	CASSLVWKSSYNSPLHF
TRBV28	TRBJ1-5	CASSLISNQPQHF
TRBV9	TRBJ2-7	CASSPRTAAGEQYF
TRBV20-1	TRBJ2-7	CSATRAQGEQYF
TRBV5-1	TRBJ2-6	CASSSRDDRGDAGANVLTF
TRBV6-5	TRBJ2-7	CASRLRGESSYEQYF
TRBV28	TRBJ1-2	CASSLGTIMNYGYTF
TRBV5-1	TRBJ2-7	CASSLDRRVRSYEQYF
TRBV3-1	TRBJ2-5	CASSQGRLGPGLGQETQYF
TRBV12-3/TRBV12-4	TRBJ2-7	CASSHRLAGEQYF